This section outlines one T cell receptor beta chain sequence together with its context. What it binds is not known. The entry originates in a study of shared clonotypes between healthy human individuals. CDR3 length: 14 amino acids. V was clipped by 2 bases and J by 6 bases, with 14 bases between them. Germline V gene sequence: CDR1 MDHEN, CDR2 SYDVKM. Profiled with immunoSEQ multiplex PCR; TCRdb holds only in-frame clones, not every one. The sample has a few million clones; approximately 93% are singletons. Study-level results: In a few donors, around 5% of naive CD4 clonotypes appeared in common. Non-shared clonotypes showed lower generation probabilities than clonotypes common to all four donors. Only a few donors were included, so the genetic and exposure-history diversity represented was limited.

The specimen was naive CD4+ T cells from PBMCs. Stated subset: CD45RA+ positively selected. This TCR came from a man aged 18-30 years in good health. Some clones in this sample may be carry-over from other donors' samples. The V and J genes are TRBV28 and TRBJ2-7, with D maybe TRBD2 (5 bases). CDR3 in amino acids: CASSLRVPRGEQYF. CDR3 nucleotide sequence: TGTGCCAGCAGTTTACGGGTTCCTCGGGGCGAGCAGTACTTC.